Within the sample, the clone carrying this T cell receptor (beta chain) is medium-sized (0.01 to 0.1%). The target antigen is unknown. These data originate in a study of CD8 T cells in ankylosing spondylitis. Germline loops: CDR1 SQVTM, CDR2 ANQGSEA. The CDR3 is made up of 13 amino acids. With 6 bases removed from V and 8 bases from J, the gap between germline ends came to 17 bases. Notes on the study in general: Relatively rare in peripheral blood, disease-linked clones were also CD8+.

Making use of molecular barcodes, quantitative 5'-RACE generated TCR beta libraries. TCRdb called the 5' RACE reads again in MiXCR, with one record for every CDR3 protein. This sample carries roughly 190,000 distinct CDR3 sequences, about 13% of them seen once, and the ten largest clones take about 15%. The sample comprised blood, either unsorted or a sorted T cell fraction (not recorded which). The rearrangement joins TRBV29-1 to TRBJ2-1; D possibly uses TRBD1 or TRBD2 (5 bases each). This clonotype originated in a male donor with ankylosing spondylitis or in good health (not recorded which). This chain's CDR3 is CSVPGPRVDEQFF. CDR3 bases: TGCAGCGTCCCGGGGCCTAGGGTCGATGAGCAGTTCTTC.